This T cell receptor (beta chain) was sequenced during a study of CD8 T cells in ankylosing spondylitis. The ends were cut back, 0 bases at V and 1 base at J, with 4 bases in the middle. Germline V CDR1 and CDR2: LGHDT, YNNKEL (reference sequence). The CDR3 runs 13 residues. Study results and caveats: Disease-linked clones had a CD8+ phenotype and relatively low frequency in peripheral blood. Blood of patients with ankylosing spondylitis appeared to be characterized by a TCR beta motif of eight highly homologous variants.

On this clonotype itself: Its antigen is as yet unknown.

TCRdb passed the 5' RACE reads through MiXCR, listing each CDR3 protein once. The sample lists roughly 670,000 distinct CDR3 sequences, under 20% occurring once. This clonotype was obtained from a male donor with ankylosing spondylitis. Material: blood, either unsorted or a sorted T cell fraction (not recorded which). The chain combines TRBV3-1 with TRBJ2-7; no clear D. DNA of the CDR3: TGTGCCAGCAGCCAAGAATGGTCCTACGAGCAGTACTTC. It encodes CASSQEWSYEQYF.